This entry lists 13 T cell receptor beta chains sequenced from one sample in a study of control samples from healthy donors and cancer patients. Some clones are missing from TCRdb's copy, which holds only in-frame ones; the method was immunoSEQ multiplex PCR. The profile shows around 230,000 clones, 85% to 95% of them singletons. Specimen: blood. The receptors shown here come from a man aged 45-65 years in good health.

Comments on this clone: It is unclear where the CDR3 begins or ends on the DNA, so no DNA is shown, and the CDR3 is as TCRdb lists it. The chain is built from TRBV10-2 and TRBJ2-3. The CDR3 region is 16 residues in length, termini included. The germline V gene encodes CDR1 WSHSY and CDR2 SAAADI. CDR3 residues: CASSTSGTVSTDTQYF.

V and J are TRBV4-2 and TRBJ2-2; tentative D call: TRBD1 (6 bases). Trimming stripped 0 bases from V and 7 bases from J, with 12 bases between. This CDR3 contains 15 residues. Germline lookup yields CDR1 LGHNA and CDR2 YNFKEQ. The CDR3, as DNA: TGTGCCAGCAGCCAAGATAGGGACATTAGCGGGGAGCTGTTTTTT. Translation gives CASSQDRDISGELFF.

For this clone: The sample holds other DNA sequences that translate to the same CDR3. The chain employs TRBV11-2 and TRBJ2-1, with a weak D call TRBD2 (5 bases). V was cut by 3 bases and J by 2 bases, with 11 bases left in between. CDR1 and CDR2 from the germline V gene are SGHAT and FQNNGV. CDR3 length: 15 amino acids. The CDR3 region is CASSLGAGTYNEQFF. The CDR3 nucleotides read TGTGCCAGCAGCTTGGGTGCCGGGACCTACAATGAGCAGTTCTTC.

The chain joins TRBV25-1 to TRBJ1-1; D not certain. V gave up 3 bases and J gave up 3 bases, with 11 bases separating them. The length of the CDR3 is 14 residues. The germline CDR1 and CDR2 sequences are MGHDK and SYGVNS. The CDR3 here is CASSDPDRHTEAFF. CDR3 in DNA: TGTGCCAGCAGTGACCCTGACCGACACACTGAAGCTTTCTTT.

This clone showed up just a few times. This chain uses TRBV7-2 with TRBJ1-1, with D unresolved. Germline V gene sequence: CDR1 SGHTA, CDR2 FQGNSA. The CDR3 length is 16 residues. Trimming removed 4 bases from V and 3 bases from J, with 18 bases in between. CDR3 bases: TGTGCCAGCAGCTCCTATGGTCGGACCGGTGACACTGAAGCTTTCTTT. Protein sequence: CASSSYGRTGDTEAFF. Full variable domain (rest looked up from reference TRBV7-2 and TRBJ1-1): GAGVSQSPSNKVTEKGKDVELRCDPISGHTALYWYRQSLGQGLEFLIYFQGNSAPDKSGLPSDRFSAERTGGSVSTLTIQRTQQEDSAVYLCASSSYGRTGDTEAFFGQGTRLTVV.

The J gene is TRBJ1-2, the V gene TRBV6-6; possibly TRBD1 for D (6 bases). The germline V gene encodes CDR1 MNHNY and CDR2 SVGAGI (reference sequence). There are 15 residues in the CDR3. The V end lost 6 bases, the J end lost 7 bases, and 21 bases lay between the germline ends. CDR3 residues: CASSPRITGRGGYTF. In DNA form, the CDR3 reads TGTGCCAGCAGCCCGAGAATTACAGGGCGGGGTGGCTACACCTTC.

This clone has a single count. V gene TRBV6-5 combines with J gene TRBJ1-2; 7 nucleotides match TRBD1. In germline, CDR1 is MNHEY, CDR2 SVGAGI. V dropped 6 bases and J dropped 2; count of bases not matched to a gene: 9. The CDR3 has 15 amino acids. CDR3 nucleotides: TGTGCCAGCAGAGAGACCGGGACAGCAAACTATGGCTACACCTTC. Encoded protein: CASRETGTANYGYTF.

This clone was detected only once. This chain joins TRBV6-6 and TRBJ2-5; D might be TRBD1 (5 bases). The CDR3 is 15 residues long. V lost 1 base, J lost 5 bases, and 14 bases lay in between. Per the germline V gene, CDR1 is MNHNY and CDR2 is SVGAGI (reference sequence). The CDR3 sequence: CASSYWNRGSETQYF. CDR3 coding DNA: TGTGCCAGCAGTTACTGGAATAGGGGATCGGAGACCCAGTACTTC.

This rearrangement joins TRBV19 to TRBJ1-2; D might be TRBD1 (5 bases). CDR3 length: 16 residues. Germline loops: CDR1 LNHDA, CDR2 SQIVND (reference sequence). With 3 bases removed from V and 1 base from J, the gap between germline ends came to 15 bases. CDR3 protein: CASSIDGATVNYGYTF. The CDR3 DNA reads TGTGCCAGTAGTATCGATGGGGCTACAGTTAACTATGGCTACACCTTC. The variable domain in full, with the rest retrieved from reference TRBV19 and TRBJ1-2, is DGGITQSPKYLFRKEGQNVTLSCEQNLNHDAMYWYRQDPGQGLRLIYYSQIVNDFQKGDIAEGYSVSREKKESFPLTVTSAQKNPTAFYLCASSIDGATVNYGYTFGSGTRLTVV.

The CDR3 loop is CASSPRAQGRPSTEAFF. CDR3 nucleotide sequence: TGTGCCAGCAGCCCAAGGGCACAGGGTCGGCCAAGCACTGAAGCTTTCTTT. V gene TRBV11-2 combines with J gene TRBJ1-1, with D tentatively TRBD1 (6 bases). The CDR3 is 17 residues long. Germline CDR1 and CDR2: SGHAT and FQNNGV. Between the trimmed V and J ends, which lost 5 bases and 4 bases, there was a span of 23 bases.

The chain recombines TRBV5-6 with TRBJ2-5, with TRBD1 matching 10 bases. V dropped 2 bases and J dropped 4; count of bases not matched to a gene: 5. CDR3 length equals 15 residues. Germline V gives CDR1 SGHDT, CDR2 YYEEEE. CDR3 in DNA: TGTGCCAGCAGCTTCGGGACAGGGGATGGAGAGACCCAGTACTTC. As protein: CASSFGTGDGETQYF.

The chain couples TRBV5-8 to TRBJ1-5, with D perhaps TRBD1 (5 bases). Trimming stripped 5 bases from V and 6 bases from J, with 9 bases between. Germline V CDR1 and CDR2: SGHTS, YDEGEE. This CDR3 spans 12 amino acids. The CDR3 region has the DNA TGTGCCAGCAGTCTCACAGGTCAGCCCCAGCATTTT. Translated, it gives CASSLTGQPQHF.

The rearrangement links TRBV7-2 to TRBJ1-1, with D possibly being TRBD1 (5 bases). V was clipped by 5 bases and J by 11 bases, with 21 bases between them. Germline CDR1 reads SGHTA; CDR2 reads FQGNSA. The CDR3 has 14 amino acids. In nucleotides, the CDR3 is TGTGCCAGCAGCCCGCGGGGGTTGACTGTAGGGGCTTTCTTT. This codes for CASSPRGLTVGAFF.